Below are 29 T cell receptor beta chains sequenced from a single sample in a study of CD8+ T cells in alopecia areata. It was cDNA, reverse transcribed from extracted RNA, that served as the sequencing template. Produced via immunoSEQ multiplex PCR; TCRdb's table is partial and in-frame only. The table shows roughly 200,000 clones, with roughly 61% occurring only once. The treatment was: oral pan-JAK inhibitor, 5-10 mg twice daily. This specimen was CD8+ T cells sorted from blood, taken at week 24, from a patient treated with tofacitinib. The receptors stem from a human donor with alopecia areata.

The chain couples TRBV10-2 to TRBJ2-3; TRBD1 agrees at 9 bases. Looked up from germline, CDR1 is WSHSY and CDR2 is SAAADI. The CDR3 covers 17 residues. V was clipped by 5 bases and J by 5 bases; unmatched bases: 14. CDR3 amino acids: CASSTNLGQGVKDTQYF. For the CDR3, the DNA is TGCGCCAGCAGTACTAACCTGGGACAGGGCGTAAAAGATACGCAGTATTTT.

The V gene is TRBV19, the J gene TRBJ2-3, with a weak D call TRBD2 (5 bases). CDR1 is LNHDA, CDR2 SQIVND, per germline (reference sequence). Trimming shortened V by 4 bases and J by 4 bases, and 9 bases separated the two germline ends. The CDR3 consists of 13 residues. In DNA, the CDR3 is TGTGCCAGTAGTACACTAGTGGCAGATACGCAGTATTTT. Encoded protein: CASSTLVADTQYF.

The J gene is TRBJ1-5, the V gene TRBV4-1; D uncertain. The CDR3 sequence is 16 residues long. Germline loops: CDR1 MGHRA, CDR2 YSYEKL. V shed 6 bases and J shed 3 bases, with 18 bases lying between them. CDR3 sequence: CASSPSQDTVNQPQHF. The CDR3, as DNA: TGCGCCAGCAGTCCATCCCAGGATACAGTCAATCAGCCCCAGCATTTT.

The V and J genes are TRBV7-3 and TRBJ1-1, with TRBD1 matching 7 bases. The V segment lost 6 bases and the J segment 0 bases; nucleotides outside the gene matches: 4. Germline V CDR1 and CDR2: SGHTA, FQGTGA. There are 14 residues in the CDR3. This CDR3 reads CASSKTGMNTEAFF. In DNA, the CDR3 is TGTGCCAGCAGTAAGACAGGGATGAACACTGAAGCTTTCTTT.

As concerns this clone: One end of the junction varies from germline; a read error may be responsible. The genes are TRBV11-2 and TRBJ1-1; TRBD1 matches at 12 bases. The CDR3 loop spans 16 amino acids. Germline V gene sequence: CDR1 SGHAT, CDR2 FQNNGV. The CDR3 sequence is CATSTGTGGMNTEAFF. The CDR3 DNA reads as TGTGCCACCAGCACCGGGACAGGGGGCATGAACACTGAAGCTTTCTTT.

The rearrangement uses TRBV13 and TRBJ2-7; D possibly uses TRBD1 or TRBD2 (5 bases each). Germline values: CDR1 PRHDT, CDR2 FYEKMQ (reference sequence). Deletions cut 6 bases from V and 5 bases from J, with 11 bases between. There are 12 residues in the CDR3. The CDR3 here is CASRLGANEQYF. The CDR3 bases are TGTGCCAGCAGACTAGGGGCGAACGAGCAGTACTTC.

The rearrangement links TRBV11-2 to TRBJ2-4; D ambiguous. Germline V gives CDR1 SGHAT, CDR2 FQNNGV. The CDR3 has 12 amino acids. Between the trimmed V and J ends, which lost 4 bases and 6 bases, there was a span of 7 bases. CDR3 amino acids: CASSWALNIQYF. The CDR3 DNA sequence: TGTGCCAGCAGCTGGGCGTTAAACATTCAGTACTTC.

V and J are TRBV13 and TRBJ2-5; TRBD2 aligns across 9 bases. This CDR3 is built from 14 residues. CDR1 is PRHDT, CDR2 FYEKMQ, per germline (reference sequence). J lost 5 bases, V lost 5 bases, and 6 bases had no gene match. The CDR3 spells CASSPASGAETQYF. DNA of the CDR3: TGTGCCAGCAGCCCCGCTAGCGGGGCGGAGACCCAGTACTTC.

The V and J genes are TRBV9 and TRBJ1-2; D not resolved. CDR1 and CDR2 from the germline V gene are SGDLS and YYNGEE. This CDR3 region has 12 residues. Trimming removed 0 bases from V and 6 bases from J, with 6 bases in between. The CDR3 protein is CASSVDGDGYTF. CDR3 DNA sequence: TGTGCCAGCAGCGTAGATGGGGATGGCTACACCTTC.

The DNA for the CDR3 is TGCGCCAGCAGCTTCGAGGGGACTAGCACAGATACGCAGTATTTT. Its protein is CASSFEGTSTDTQYF. The rearrangement links TRBV5-1 to TRBJ2-3; TRBD2 might be the D (6 bases). Trimming left V 2 bases short and J 0 bases short, with 10 bases between. Germline V gene data show CDR1 as SGHRS and CDR2 as YFSETQ. CDR3 length: 15 amino acids.

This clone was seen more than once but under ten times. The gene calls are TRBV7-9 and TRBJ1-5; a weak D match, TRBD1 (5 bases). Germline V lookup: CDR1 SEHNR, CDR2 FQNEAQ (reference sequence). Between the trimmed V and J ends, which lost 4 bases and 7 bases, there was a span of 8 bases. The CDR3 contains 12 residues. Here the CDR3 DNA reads TGTGCCAGCAGCTCGGACAACCAGCCCCAGCATTTT. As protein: CASSSDNQPQHF.

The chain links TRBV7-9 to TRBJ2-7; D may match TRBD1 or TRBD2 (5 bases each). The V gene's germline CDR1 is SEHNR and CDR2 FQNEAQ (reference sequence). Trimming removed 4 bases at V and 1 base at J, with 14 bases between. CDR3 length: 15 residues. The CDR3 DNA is TGTGCCAGCAGCTCAGGGACCGTGCCTTCCTACGAGCAGTACTTC. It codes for CASSSGTVPSYEQYF. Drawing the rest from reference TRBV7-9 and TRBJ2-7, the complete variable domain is DTGVSQNPRHKITKRGQNVTFRCDPISEHNRLYWYRQTLGQGPEFLTYFQNEAQLEKSRLLSDRFSAERPKGSFSTLEIQRTEQGDSAMYLCASSSGTVPSYEQYFGPGTRLTVT.

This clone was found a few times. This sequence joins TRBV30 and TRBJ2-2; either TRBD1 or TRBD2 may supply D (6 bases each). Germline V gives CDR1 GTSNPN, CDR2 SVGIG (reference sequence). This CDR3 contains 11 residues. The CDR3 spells CAGGHTGELFF. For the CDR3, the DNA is TGTGCAGGGGGGCACACCGGGGAGCTGTTTTTT.

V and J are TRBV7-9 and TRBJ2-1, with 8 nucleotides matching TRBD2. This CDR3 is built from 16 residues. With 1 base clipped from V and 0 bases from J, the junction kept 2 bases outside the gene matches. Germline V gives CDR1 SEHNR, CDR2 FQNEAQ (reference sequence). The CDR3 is CASSLVAGSSYNEQFF. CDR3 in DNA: TGTGCCAGCAGCTTAGTAGCGGGGAGCTCCTACAATGAGCAGTTCTTC.

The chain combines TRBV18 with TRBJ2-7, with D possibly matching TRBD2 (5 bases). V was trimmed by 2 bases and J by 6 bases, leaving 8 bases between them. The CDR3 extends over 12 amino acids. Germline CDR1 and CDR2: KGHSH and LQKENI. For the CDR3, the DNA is TGTGCCAGCTCACCAGCGGGTGGCGAGCAGTACTTC. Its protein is CASSPAGGEQYF. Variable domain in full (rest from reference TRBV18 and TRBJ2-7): NAGVMQNPRHLVRRRGQEARLRCSPMKGHSHVYWYRQLPEEGLKFMVYLQKENIIDESGMPKERFSAEFPKEGPSILRIQQVVRGDSAAYFCASSPAGGEQYFGPGTRLTVT.

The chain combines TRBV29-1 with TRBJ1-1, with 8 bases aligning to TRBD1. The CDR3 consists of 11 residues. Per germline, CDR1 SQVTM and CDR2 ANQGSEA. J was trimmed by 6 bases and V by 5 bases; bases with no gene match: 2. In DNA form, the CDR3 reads TGCAGCGTTCCACAGGGGGCTGAAGCTTTCTTT. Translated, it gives CSVPQGAEAFF.

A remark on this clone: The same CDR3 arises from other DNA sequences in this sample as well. The CDR3 nucleotides are TGTGCCTGGAGTGTGGGCGGGGGGGCCAATGAGCAGTTCTTC. Its protein is CAWSVGGGANEQFF. The V gene is TRBV30, the J gene TRBJ2-1; 9 bases fit TRBD2. The CDR3 is 14 amino acids. The germline V gene has CDR1 GTSNPN and CDR2 SVGIG (reference sequence). J gave up 6 bases and V 0 bases, and 3 bases lay outside the gene matches.

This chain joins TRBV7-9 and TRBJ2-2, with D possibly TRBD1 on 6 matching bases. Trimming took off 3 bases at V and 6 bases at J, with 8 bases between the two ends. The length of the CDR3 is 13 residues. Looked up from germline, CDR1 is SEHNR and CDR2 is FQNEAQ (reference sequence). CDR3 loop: CASSFTGSGELFF. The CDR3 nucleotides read TGTGCCAGCAGCTTCACAGGGTCCGGGGAGCTGTTTTTT.

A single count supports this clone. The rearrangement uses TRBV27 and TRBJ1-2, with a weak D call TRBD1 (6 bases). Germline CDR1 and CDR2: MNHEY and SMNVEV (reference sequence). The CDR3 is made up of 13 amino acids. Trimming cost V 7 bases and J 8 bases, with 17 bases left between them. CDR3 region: CASTALAGAGYTF. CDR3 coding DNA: TGTGCCAGCACCGCCCTCGCGGGGGCCGGCTACACCTTC.

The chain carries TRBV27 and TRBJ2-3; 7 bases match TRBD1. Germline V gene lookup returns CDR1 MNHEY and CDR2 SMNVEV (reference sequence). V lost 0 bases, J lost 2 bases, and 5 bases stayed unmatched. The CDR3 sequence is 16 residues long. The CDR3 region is CASSLSGQRYTDTQYF. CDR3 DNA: TGTGCCAGCAGTTTATCGGGACAGCGATACACAGATACGCAGTATTTT.

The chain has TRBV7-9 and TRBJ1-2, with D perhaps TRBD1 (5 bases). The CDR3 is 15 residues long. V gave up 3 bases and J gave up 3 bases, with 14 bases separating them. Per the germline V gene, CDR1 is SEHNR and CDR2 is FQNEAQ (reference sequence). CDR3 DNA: TGTGCCAGCAGCTTTCTTTCCAGGGAGGACTATGGCTACACCTTC. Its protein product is CASSFLSREDYGYTF.

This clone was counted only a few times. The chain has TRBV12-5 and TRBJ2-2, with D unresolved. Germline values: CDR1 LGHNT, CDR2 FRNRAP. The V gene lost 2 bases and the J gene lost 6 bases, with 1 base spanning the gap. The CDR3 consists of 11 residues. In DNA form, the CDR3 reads TGTGCTAGTGGTTTGCCCGGGGAGCTGTTTTTT. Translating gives CASGLPGELFF.

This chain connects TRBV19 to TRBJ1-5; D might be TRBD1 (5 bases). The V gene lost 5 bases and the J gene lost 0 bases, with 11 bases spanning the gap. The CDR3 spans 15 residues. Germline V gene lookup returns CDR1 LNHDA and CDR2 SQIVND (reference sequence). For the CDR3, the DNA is TGTGCCAGTAGTCACCACCAGGGTAGCAATCAGCCCCAGCATTTT. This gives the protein CASSHHQGSNQPQHF.

This chain's CDR3 is CASTGTGLGTDTQYF. Written as DNA, the CDR3 is TGTGCCAGCACCGGGACAGGGCTCGGGACAGATACGCAGTATTTT. V and J are TRBV6-1 and TRBJ2-3, with 9 bases lining up with TRBD1. The CDR3 is 15 amino acids. Germline lookup yields CDR1 MNHNS and CDR2 SASEGT. V shed 7 bases, J shed 3 bases, and the junction held 8 bases outside the gene matches.

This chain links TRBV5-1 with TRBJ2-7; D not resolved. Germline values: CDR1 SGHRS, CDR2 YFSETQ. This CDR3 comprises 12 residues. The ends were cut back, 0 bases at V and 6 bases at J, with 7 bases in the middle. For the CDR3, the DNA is TGCGCCAGCAGCTTGGAACCTTGCGAGCAGTACTTC. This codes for CASSLEPCEQYF. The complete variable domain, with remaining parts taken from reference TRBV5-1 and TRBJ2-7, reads KAGVTQTPRYLIKTRGQQVTLSCSPISGHRSVSWYQQTPGQGLQFLFEYFSETQRNKGNFPGRFSGRQFSNSRSEMNVSTLELGDSALYLCASSLEPCEQYFGPGTRLTVT.

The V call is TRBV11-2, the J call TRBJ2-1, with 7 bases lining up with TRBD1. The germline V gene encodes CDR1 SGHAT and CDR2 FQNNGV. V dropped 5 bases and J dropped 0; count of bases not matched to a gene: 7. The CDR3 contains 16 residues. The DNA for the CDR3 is TGTGCCAGCAGCAACAGGGGCCCGAGCTCCTACAATGAGCAGTTCTTC. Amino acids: CASSNRGPSSYNEQFF. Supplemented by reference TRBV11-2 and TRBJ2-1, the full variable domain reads EAGVAQSPRYKIIEKRQSVAFWCNPISGHATLYWYQQILGQGPKLLIQFQNNGVVDDSQLPKDRFSAERLKGVDSTLKIQPAKLEDSAVYLCASSNRGPSSYNEQFFGPGTRLTVL.

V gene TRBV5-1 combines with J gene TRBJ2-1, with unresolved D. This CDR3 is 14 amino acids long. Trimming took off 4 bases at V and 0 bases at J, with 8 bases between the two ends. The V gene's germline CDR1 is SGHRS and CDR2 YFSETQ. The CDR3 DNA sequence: TGCGCCAGCAGCGTGCCTACCTCCTACAATGAGCAGTTCTTC. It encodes CASSVPTSYNEQFF.

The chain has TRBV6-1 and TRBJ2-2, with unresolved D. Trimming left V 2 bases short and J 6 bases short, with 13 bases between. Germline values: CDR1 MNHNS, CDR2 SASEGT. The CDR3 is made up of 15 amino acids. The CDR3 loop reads CASSEFAGLSGELFF. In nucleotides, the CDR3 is TGTGCCAGCAGTGAATTCGCAGGTTTATCCGGGGAGCTGTTTTTT.

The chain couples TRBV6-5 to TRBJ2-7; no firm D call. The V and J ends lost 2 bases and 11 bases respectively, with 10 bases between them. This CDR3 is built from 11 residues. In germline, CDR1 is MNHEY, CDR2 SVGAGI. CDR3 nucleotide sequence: TGTGCCAGCAGTTACGGGGTGTCGGAGTACTTC. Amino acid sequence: CASSYGVSEYF.